A single sample gave rise to the 3 T cell receptor beta chains below, sequenced in a study of T cell responses to AZD1222 COVID-19 vaccine. TCRdb's table, derived via immunoSEQ multiplex PCR, lists solely in-frame clones and lacks some. Counted here are some 130,000 clones, 85% to 90% occurring once; the ten biggest clones make up roughly 6%. This material consisted of peripheral blood, taken on day 0 of AZD1222 vaccination. The receptors originated from an adult in good health.

This rearrangement joins TRBV5-5 to TRBJ1-2; TRBD1 is a possible D gene (5 bases). Germline V lookup: CDR1 SGHKS, CDR2 YYEKEE (reference sequence). There are 13 residues in the CDR3. V lost 4 bases and J 8 bases, leaving 15 bases between the germline ends. The CDR3 DNA is TGTGCCAGCAGCCCCGGGGCCCAGGGCGGCTACACCTTC. Translating gives CASSPGAQGGYTF.

The chain joins TRBV4-1 to TRBJ2-7, with 11 bases lining up with TRBD2. V dropped 1 base and J dropped 0; count of bases not matched to a gene: 2. Germline V gene data show CDR1 as MGHRA and CDR2 as YSYEKL. The CDR3 consists of 16 residues. CDR3 in DNA: TGCGCCAGCAGCCAAGTGGGACTAGCGGACTCCTACGAGCAGTACTTC. Translated, it gives CASSQVGLADSYEQYF.

V usage is TRBV2 and J usage is TRBJ1-5, with no clear D. The CDR3 loop spans 14 amino acids. CDR1 SNHLY and CDR2 FYNNEI come from the germline V gene. V dropped 4 bases and J dropped 1 base, with 8 bases sitting between them. CDR3 residues: CASSGVSSNQPQHF. CDR3 coding DNA: TGTGCCAGCAGTGGGGTCAGCAGCAATCAGCCCCAGCATTTT.